This T cell receptor beta chain was sequenced for a study of early T cells in non-severe SARS-CoV-2 infection. The CDR3 is made up of 14 amino acids. Trimming took off 5 bases at V and 14 bases at J, with 19 bases between the two ends. Germline loops: CDR1 SGHVS, CDR2 FQNEAQ. This clonotype came up many times. TCRdb redid the calling of the 5' RACE reads with MiXCR, one entry per CDR3 protein. Of some 40,000 distinct CDR3 sequences detected, less than 5% appear once; the ten largest clones hold more than 8%. Input material: whole blood. The sequence was obtained from an adult who was a healthcare worker with PCR-confirmed SARS-CoV-2 infection or an uninfected control (not recorded which). The rearrangement uses TRBV7-8 and TRBJ1-6; no clear D gene. In DNA form, the CDR3 reads TGTGCCAGCAGCCCTAGCTGGCGGGATTCGGCCCTCCACTTT. Its protein product is CASSPSWRDSALHF.